The 7 T cell receptor beta chains below come from one sample, sequenced in a study of shared clonotypes between healthy human individuals. TCRdb's table, derived via immunoSEQ multiplex PCR, lists solely in-frame clones and lacks some. Seen here are roughly 480,000 clones, around 79% observed once, and the top ten hold more than 10%. The sample comprised PBMCs. These receptors all stem from a woman between 40 and 50 years old in good health. Some clones in this sample may be carry-over from other donors' samples.

The genes are TRBV4-1 and TRBJ2-1, with 10 bases that match TRBD2. There are 16 residues in the CDR3. With 2 bases clipped from V and 2 bases from J, the junction kept 3 bases outside the gene matches. Germline V gene sequence: CDR1 MGHRA, CDR2 YSYEKL. The CDR3 protein is CASSQLSGRTYNEQFF. In DNA form, the CDR3 reads TGCGCCAGCAGCCAACTTAGCGGGAGGACCTACAATGAGCAGTTCTTC.

This chain uses TRBV30 with TRBJ2-5, with 8 positions matching TRBD2. Germline V gene sequence: CDR1 GTSNPN, CDR2 SVGIG (reference sequence). J was trimmed by 4 bases and V by 3 bases; bases with no gene match: 10. The CDR3 consists of 15 residues. Here the CDR3 DNA reads TGTGCCTGGAGCGGAAGGGCGGGAGGAATAGAGACCCAGTACTTC. Amino acids: CAWSGRAGGIETQYF. Drawing the rest from reference TRBV30 and TRBJ2-5, the complete variable domain is SQTIHQWPATLVQPVGSPLSLECTVEGTSNPNLYWYRQAAGRGLQLLFYSVGIGQISSEVPQNLSASRPQDRQFILSSKKLLLSDSGFYLCAWSGRAGGIETQYFGPGTRLLVL.

There are many counts of this clone. The V call is TRBV7-9, the J call TRBJ1-1, with D possibly matching TRBD1 (5 bases). The CDR3 is made up of 13 amino acids. Deletions cut 7 bases from V and 3 bases from J, with 12 bases between. Per germline, CDR1 SEHNR and CDR2 FQNEAQ (reference sequence). The CDR3 sequence is CASIRQPHTEAFF. DNA of the CDR3: TGTGCCAGCATCCGACAGCCTCACACTGAAGCTTTCTTT. The full variable domain, completed using reference TRBV7-9 and TRBJ1-1, is DTGVSQNPRHKITKRGQNVTFRCDPISEHNRLYWYRQTLGQGPEFLTYFQNEAQLEKSRLLSDRFSAERPKGSFSTLEIQRTEQGDSAMYLCASIRQPHTEAFFGQGTRLTVV.

CDR3 sequence: CASSVTSGRYNEQFF. CDR3 in DNA: TGTGCCAGCAGCGTTACTAGCGGGAGATACAATGAGCAGTTCTTC. This rearrangement joins TRBV7-6 to TRBJ2-1, with 11 bases aligning to TRBD2. V was clipped by 5 bases and J by 4 bases; unmatched bases: 4. Germline CDR1 SGHVS, CDR2 FNYEAQ. CDR3 length: 15 residues.

This clone was observed a few times. This chain links TRBV2 with TRBJ1-2; D call uncertain. The CDR3 sequence is 13 residues long. Trimming stripped 3 bases from V and 5 bases from J, with 10 bases between. Germline V CDR1 and CDR2: SNHLY, FYNNEI. In DNA, the CDR3 is TGTGCCAGCAGTGACAGTCTATGGTATGGCTACACCTTC. Protein product: CASSDSLWYGYTF.

The chain employs TRBV14 and TRBJ2-1, with 8 bases matching TRBD1. This CDR3 contains 17 residues. From germline, CDR1 is SGHDN and CDR2 FVKESK. Losses at the gene ends were 4 bases for V and 9 bases for J; bases not matched to a gene: 17. CDR3 in amino acids: CASSRPGQGNPRREQFF. The CDR3 DNA reads as TGTGCCAGCAGCCGACCAGGACAGGGTAATCCGAGGCGTGAGCAGTTCTTC.

The chain recombines TRBV15 with TRBJ2-3, with TRBD2 matching over 11 bases. V trimming: 5 bases; J trimming: 2 bases; junction bases outside the gene matches: 12. The CDR3 is 18 residues long. Germline V gene data show CDR1 as LNHNV and CDR2 as YYDKDF (reference sequence). The CDR3: CATSQGHNSGRATDTQYF. The CDR3 region has the DNA TGTGCCACCAGCCAGGGGCACAATAGCGGGAGGGCCACAGATACGCAGTATTTT.